This T cell receptor (beta chain) was sequenced in a study of vaccination and CD4 T cells after COVID-19. Stated treatment: approximately 9-day PBMC culture with coronavirus spike peptide pools or control peptides (ViraFEST assay). Peptide pools at approximately 10 ug/ml, together with around 10 IU/ml IL-2, were added to cultures of about 2 million PBMCs per well. Sequence data for DNA of cultured CD4+ T cells were generated by the Oncomine TCR Beta short-read assay. TCRdb ran MiXCR on the PCR reads and lists one entry per CDR3 protein. The repertoire has 15,000 to 20,000 distinct CDR3 sequences, approximately 50% of them found once; the top ten carry roughly 4.2%. This clonotype was counted between two and nine times. Its antigen is undetermined. Germline V CDR1 and CDR2: MNHEY, SVGAGI. Between the trimmed V and J ends, which lost 2 bases and 8 bases, there was a span of 13 bases. The CDR3 has 13 amino acids.

This TCR was sampled from a human donor who had recovered from COVID-19. J is TRBJ2-7 and V is TRBV6-5; TRBD1 might be the D (5 bases). Specimen: CD4+ T cells from blood, cultured in vitro. DNA for the CDR3: TGTGCCAGCAGTTACCTCCGGACAAGCAAGCAGTACTTC. Protein product: CASSYLRTSKQYF.